What follows are 21 T cell receptor beta chains derived from one specimen sequenced in a study of OX40 agonist ivuxolimab in advanced cancers. Sequencing used immunoSEQ multiplex PCR; TCRdb keeps in-frame clones, though not all of them. This table has 48,000 or so clones, about 90% appearing once. The specimen comprised CD4+ or CD8+ T cells sorted from blood, sampled in a trial of the OX40 agonist ivuxolimab. These receptors originate from an adult with an advanced solid tumor such as melanoma, head and neck, liver or kidney cancer.

V and J are TRBV19 and TRBJ2-5; the D gene could be TRBD1 or TRBD2 (5 bases each). The CDR3 is 12 amino acids. Per the germline V gene, CDR1 is LNHDA and CDR2 is SQIVND (reference sequence). The V end lost 3 bases, the J end lost 4 bases, and 6 bases lay between the germline ends. The CDR3, as DNA: TGTGCCAGTAGTATTGGGGGAGAGACCCAGTACTTC. It yields the protein CASSIGGETQYF.

This rearrangement joins TRBV10-1 to TRBJ2-1; D is unresolved. The V gene's germline CDR1 is WNHNN and CDR2 SYGVQD (reference sequence). Trimming left V 4 bases short and J 8 bases short, with 15 bases between. This CDR3 spans 14 amino acids. CDR3 sequence: CASSVRAGFDEQFF. The CDR3 coding sequence is TGCGCCAGCAGTGTTAGGGCAGGTTTCGATGAGCAGTTCTTC.

The gene calls are TRBV30 and TRBJ1-1; 7 bases fit TRBD1. J gave up 4 bases and V 0 bases, and 8 bases lay outside the gene matches. The V gene's germline CDR1 is GTSNPN and CDR2 SVGIG (reference sequence). The CDR3 spans 15 residues. This CDR3 reads CAWSVMRGRSTEAFF. The CDR3 DNA reads TGTGCCTGGAGTGTAATGAGGGGGCGAAGCACTGAAGCTTTCTTT.

This sequence joins TRBV30 and TRBJ1-2; TRBD1 agrees at 9 bases. This CDR3 is built from 13 residues. Germline-derived CDR1 and CDR2 are GTSNPN and SVGIG (reference sequence). The ends lost 2 bases at V and 8 bases at J; junction bases unmatched: 6. The CDR3 nucleotides read TGTGCCTGGAGTTGGGACAGGGTGGGAGGCTACACCTTC. It yields the protein CAWSWDRVGGYTF.

This chain connects TRBV7-2 to TRBJ2-5; D is tentatively TRBD1 or TRBD2 (5 bases each). The V and J ends lost 3 bases and 9 bases respectively, with 14 bases between them. This CDR3 is 13 amino acids long. The germline gives CDR1 SGHTA, CDR2 FQGNSA. CDR3 loop: CASSLLHGGPQYF. CDR3 coding DNA: TGTGCCAGCAGCTTGTTACATGGGGGACCCCAGTACTTC.

The chain links TRBV5-5 to TRBJ1-1, with D unclear. Trimming shortened V by 0 bases and J by 4 bases, and 1 base separated the two germline ends. Germline CDR1 reads SGHKS; CDR2 reads YYEKEE (reference sequence). The CDR3 is 11 residues long. Here the CDR3 DNA reads TGTGCCAGCAGCTTGGGCACTGAAGCTTTCTTT. It translates to CASSLGTEAFF.

The chain links TRBV30 to TRBJ2-2; D might be TRBD1 or TRBD2, each matching 5 bases. The CDR3 is 14 amino acids. Germline CDR1 and CDR2: GTSNPN and SVGIG (reference sequence). V was clipped by 8 bases and J by 4 bases, with 17 bases between them. CDR3 protein: CAAFLGAGTGELFF. The CDR3 DNA reads as TGTGCCGCCTTCCTCGGGGCCGGCACCGGGGAGCTGTTTTTT.

The rearrangement links TRBV5-1 to TRBJ1-6; D is uncertain. Germline values: CDR1 SGHRS, CDR2 YFSETQ. With 1 base removed from V and 7 bases from J, the gap between germline ends came to 9 bases. CDR3 size: 14 residues. The CDR3 sequence is CASSLSLLNSPLHF. For the CDR3, the DNA is TGCGCCAGCAGCTTGAGTCTGTTGAATTCACCCCTCCACTTT.

This clone was recorded once. This chain joins TRBV5-1 and TRBJ2-5; 10 bases match TRBD2. The CDR3 length is 15 residues. Germline V gene sequence: CDR1 SGHRS, CDR2 YFSETQ. The V and J ends lost 2 bases and 2 bases, in that order; junction bases with no gene match: 3. CDR3 region: CASSLGLAVQETQYF. CDR3 sequence (DNA): TGCGCCAGCAGCTTAGGACTAGCGGTACAAGAGACCCAGTACTTC. The complete variable domain, with remaining parts taken from reference TRBV5-1 and TRBJ2-5, reads KAGVTQTPRYLIKTRGQQVTLSCSPISGHRSVSWYQQTPGQGLQFLFEYFSETQRNKGNFPGRFSGRQFSNSRSEMNVSTLELGDSALYLCASSLGLAVQETQYFGPGTRLLVL.

The rearrangement joins TRBV4-1 to TRBJ1-5; unclear D gene. This CDR3 is 15 amino acids long. Germline V gives CDR1 MGHRA, CDR2 YSYEKL. V was shortened by 4 bases and J by 3 bases, with 13 bases between the two germline ends. CDR3 sequence (DNA): TGCGCCAGCAGCCTGGAAGACACCCTCAATCAGCCCCAGCATTTT. It translates to CASSLEDTLNQPQHF.

The chain uses TRBV11-3 and TRBJ2-1, with D possibly being TRBD1 (6 bases). Trimming removed 5 bases from V and 0 bases from J, with 17 bases in between. Germline CDR1 reads SGHNT; CDR2 reads YENEEA. The CDR3 totals 17 residues. CDR3 protein: CASSRGFQDSSYNEQFF. CDR3 sequence (DNA): TGTGCCAGCAGCCGAGGGTTCCAGGACAGCTCCTACAATGAGCAGTTCTTC.

The chain links TRBV7-3 to TRBJ2-1; D is perhaps TRBD1 or TRBD2 (7 bases each). Trimming left V 7 bases short and J 5 bases short, with 18 bases between. Germline V gene data show CDR1 as SGHTA and CDR2 as FQGTGA. The CDR3 is made up of 15 amino acids. CDR3 sequence: CASTQGRGGHNEQFF. The CDR3 nucleotides are TGTGCCAGCACCCAGGGCAGGGGGGGCCACAATGAGCAGTTCTTC.

This clone was counted a single time. The chain has TRBV6-4 and TRBJ2-3, with D possibly TRBD2 on 6 matching bases. Germline CDR1 reads MRHNA; CDR2 reads SNTAGT. V gave up 3 bases and J gave up 1 base, with 11 bases separating them. The CDR3 spans 15 residues. The CDR3 loop is CASSESPGGTDTQYF. CDR3 DNA: TGTGCCAGCAGTGAGTCTCCGGGGGGCACAGATACGCAGTATTTT.

The chain joins TRBV5-4 to TRBJ2-2, with D possibly TRBD1 on 5 matching bases. The CDR3 length is 14 residues. Trimming pared 5 bases from V and 8 bases from J, leaving 16 bases between. From germline, CDR1 is SGHNT and CDR2 YYREEE (reference sequence). The CDR3 loop is CASSSLTDMGELFF. In DNA, the CDR3 is TGTGCCAGCAGTTCCTTGACAGATATGGGGGAGCTGTTTTTT.

The chain recombines TRBV6-1 with TRBJ2-7; 14 nucleotides line up with TRBD2. Germline V gene data show CDR1 as MNHNS and CDR2 as SASEGT. The CDR3 loop spans 14 amino acids. V lost 6 bases, J lost 4 bases, and 2 bases stayed unmatched. CDR3 residues: CASRGTSGGYEQYV. CDR3 sequence (DNA): TGTGCCAGCAGAGGGACTAGCGGGGGTTACGAGCAGTACGTC.

This chain uses TRBV27 with TRBJ1-1, with D uncertain. Germline lookup yields CDR1 MNHEY and CDR2 SMNVEV (reference sequence). The CDR3 runs 13 residues. V lost 4 bases and J lost 2, with 8 bases in between. The DNA of the CDR3 is TGTGCCAGCAGTTGGGCAGTTAACACTGAAGCTTTCTTT. It encodes CASSWAVNTEAFF.

V gene TRBV4-1 combines with J gene TRBJ1-6; D gene uncertain. The germline CDR1 and CDR2 sequences are MGHRA and YSYEKL. Trimming took off 2 bases at V and 6 bases at J, with 11 bases between the two ends. The CDR3 spans 15 residues. CDR3 region: CASSQRDTGNSPLHF. DNA for the CDR3: TGCGCCAGCAGCCAAAGGGATACGGGTAATTCACCCCTCCACTTT.

CDR3 DNA: TGTGCCAGCAGCTTAGTGGAGGGACCTTATAATTCACCCCTCCACTTT. Its translation is CASSLVEGPYNSPLHF. The rearrangement uses TRBV7-2 and TRBJ1-6; maybe TRBD1 (5 bases). The germline gives CDR1 SGHTA, CDR2 FQGNSA. This CDR3 has 16 residues. V was cut by 1 base and J by 4 bases, with 11 bases left in between.

The chain uses TRBV28 and TRBJ2-5; maybe TRBD2 (6 bases). With 6 bases removed from V and 0 bases from J, the gap between germline ends came to 17 bases. The CDR3 length is 16 residues. CDR1 is MDHEN, CDR2 SYDVKM, per germline. The DNA for the CDR3 is TGTGCCAGCAGGAAGACGACGGAGGGGTACCAAGAGACCCAGTACTTC. This translates into CASRKTTEGYQETQYF.

V gene TRBV5-5 combines with J gene TRBJ2-7, with D maybe TRBD1 (6 bases). The germline V gene encodes CDR1 SGHKS and CDR2 YYEKEE (reference sequence). The CDR3 is made up of 13 amino acids. The germline V and J ends were trimmed by 4 bases and 3 bases, with 11 bases remaining between them. The CDR3, as DNA: TGTGCCAGCAGCAGGTCGACAGGCTACGAGCAGTACTTC. Translated: CASSRSTGYEQYF.

J is TRBJ1-3 and V is TRBV6-1, with D possibly being TRBD1 (5 bases). V was pared by 7 bases and J by 0 bases, with 13 bases between. Germline loops: CDR1 MNHNS, CDR2 SASEGT. This CDR3 has 15 residues. CDR3 loop: CASTEGIFSGNTIYF. The CDR3 DNA follows: TGTGCCAGCACCGAGGGGATTTTCTCTGGAAACACCATATATTTT.